Listed below are T cell receptor beta chains from one sample, sequenced in a study of CXCR3-negative and CXCR3-positive naive CD8 T cells. TCRdb re-called the 5' RACE reads, yielding one record per CDR3 amino acid sequence without DNA. The sample's table shows about 48,000 distinct CDR3 sequences. Sequenced: memory CD8+ T cells from blood. These receptor sequences come from a human donor in good health. Some clones in this sample may be carry-over from other donors' samples. Each CDR3 is given with its conserved first and last residue.

>TRBJ2-3|TRBV29-1
CSVEDHRETDTQYF
>TRBJ2-1|TRBV28
CASSFGTIAGGPDEQFF
>TRBJ1-1|TRBV29-1
CSVEDLFGGTEAFF
>TRBJ2-7|TRBV28
CASSRTGFYEQYF
>TRBJ2-1|TRBV29-1
CSVEDRQGVVNEQFF
>TRBJ1-1|TRBV29-1
CSVGAGAPNTEAFF
>TRBJ2-7|TRBV7-2
CASRDGGALSYEQYF
>TRBJ1-5|TRBV21-1
CASSKAEGTESNQPQHF
>TRBJ1-4|TRBV12-3/TRBV12-4
CASSPPVGAPNEKLFF
>TRBJ1-5|TRBV2
CASNDPGGASNQPQHF
>TRBJ1-1|TRBV29-1
CSVQRLNTEAFF
>TRBJ2-3|TRBV29-1
CSVEGRSSTDTQYF
>TRBJ1-6|TRBV20-1
CSAQQGAEGSPLHF
>TRBJ2-7|TRBV14
CASSHGQGDTYEQYF
>TRBJ1-3|TRBV29-1
CSGQQGAGNTIYF
>TRBJ1-1|TRBV20-1
CSARSLTGNTEAFF
>TRBJ1-2|TRBV5-1
CASSFPGQIDYTF
>TRBJ2-4|TRBV12-3/TRBV12-4
CASSFGVGIQYF
>TRBJ1-1|TRBV11-2
CASSLDPNNQKMNTEAFF
>TRBJ1-1|TRBV7-9
CASSSWDYTLNTEAFF
>TRBJ2-5|TRBV29-1
CSVPLTGTETQYF
>TRBJ2-7|TRBV7-9
CATGPGSLYEQYF
>TRBJ2-1|TRBV6-5
CASSPEGVGEQFF
>TRBJ2-1|TRBV9
CASSARGGYSYNEQFF
>TRBJ2-6|TRBV2
CASSGGLSGANVLTF
>TRBJ2-4|TRBV15
CATSDRREAKNIQYF
>TRBJ2-1|TRBV7-9
CASSPSMTSGGYSSYNEQFF
>TRBJ1-2|TRBV12-3/TRBV12-4
CASSLGGSGYTF
>TRBJ1-5|TRBV15
CATSRERAAQPQHF
>TRBJ2-5|TRBV15
CATSPGDRYQETQYF